This T cell receptor (beta chain) was retrieved from a study of graft-versus-host responses after intestinal transplantation. The assay was immunoSEQ multiplex PCR, and TCRdb's table has in-frame clones only and misses some. In the table there are some 100,000 clones, 85% to 95% of which are singletons. V lost 5 bases and J lost 1; bases outside the gene matches: 7. The CDR3 runs 15 residues. Per the germline V gene, CDR1 is MNHEY and CDR2 is SMNVEV (reference sequence). Comments on this clone: Its antigen remains unidentified.

This sequence originates from a human donor who was the organ donor for an intestinal transplant. The sample here was unstimulated CD8+ T cells sorted from spleen or lymph node cells, taken before transplant. The chain combines TRBV27 with TRBJ2-5; 7 bases fit TRBD2. The CDR3 region has the DNA TGTGCCAGCAGTCGGGGCGGGGGAGCCCAAGAGACCCAGTACTTC. It translates to CASSRGGGAQETQYF.